This T cell receptor beta chain derives from a study of tumor and adjacent non-tumor tissue in lung cancer. Across the whole study: There were 11 to 13 adenocarcinoma, a couple of squamous cell carcinoma and 1 small cell lung cancer cases. Aged about 30 to 76 years, patients included about 11 men and a handful of women with stage I to III disease.

The study, taken as a whole, reports: Significantly higher TCR diversity was found in tumor than normal lung. Tumor repertoires had a smaller top 100 clone share than normal lung.

No cell sorting was done before RNA was extracted from the tissue. Germline V gives CDR1 SGHNT, CDR2 YENEEA. The CDR3 loop spans 13 amino acids. TCRbeta libraries were built with three rounds of nested PCR, modified from ARM-PCR. MiXCR, applied by TCRdb to the multiplex PCR reads, yields one record per CDR3 protein. The data contain approximately 70,000 distinct CDR3 sequences, less than 80% of them singletons. A remark on this clonotype: What it binds is unknown. Since no conserved phenylalanine or tryptophan closes the CDR3, a read error is the likely cause.

This receptor was taken from a man aged 60 to 75 with non-small cell lung cancer. The sequencing input was lung tumor tissue. The chain employs TRBV11-3 and TRBJ2-1, with D perhaps matching TRBD2 (5 bases). CDR3 nucleotides: TGTGCCAGCAGTTTAGGACTTATCAATGAGCAGTTCATC. It encodes CASSLGLINEQFI.